This TCR beta chain was documented in a study of blood T cell repertoires in COVID-19. V was cut by 0 bases and J by 2 bases, with 11 bases left in between. This CDR3 is 15 amino acids long. The germline V gene encodes CDR1 SGHNT and CDR2 YYREEE (reference sequence). Original processing notes: For nucleated cells, counts were estimated from reference gene primer amplification. Some clones are missing from TCRdb's copy, which holds only in-frame ones; the method was immunoSEQ multiplex PCR. The DNA gave D and trimming, while V, J and clone size come from that table. In the table there are roughly 170,000 clones, approximately 87% of which are singletons.

The receptor comes from a woman between 18 and 29 years old who had recovered from COVID-19. Sequencing input: peripheral blood. The genes are TRBV5-4 and TRBJ1-1, with D perhaps TRBD1 (5 bases). For the CDR3, the DNA is TGTGCCAGCAGCTTGGGAACAGGTATTAACACTGAAGCTTTCTTT. It is translated as CASSLGTGINTEAFF.